The TCR beta chain under discussion was sequenced for a study of T cells in Graves' hyperthyroidism and ophthalmopathy. Germline V gene lookup returns CDR1 MNHNS and CDR2 SASEGT. V was cut by 10 bases and J by 4 bases, with 19 bases left in between. The CDR3 covers 14 residues. Study results and caveats: Most thyroid clonotypes that were expanded above 0.001 also turned up in blood. Ophthalmopathy was told apart from stable hyperthyroidism by a 13 V-J model.

This clonotype was seen more than once but under ten times. Its specificity is unknown. Patients counted as stable if ophthalmopathy did not develop within 18 months. The source material, RNA transcripts, was used to amplify TCR beta CDR3 regions. RT-PCR in the first round (using the HTBI primer set) targeted the TCR CDR3. A single record per CDR3 protein comes from TCRdb applying MiXCR to the multiplex PCR reads. Seen here are about 420,000 distinct CDR3 sequences, approximately 15% observed once, and the top ten hold about 5%. This TCR was sampled from a woman between 18 and 29 years old with Graves' hyperthyroidism. The chain couples TRBV6-1 to TRBJ1-1, with D possibly TRBD1 on 6 matching bases. Sample: blood. The CDR3 loop is CATSLGGRGTEAFF. DNA of the CDR3: TGTGCCACTTCCCTAGGGGGGCGAGGCACTGAAGCTTTCTTT.